This T cell receptor (beta chain) comes out of a study of OX40 agonist ivuxolimab in advanced cancers. CDR1 MGHRA and CDR2 YSYEKL come from the germline V gene. This CDR3 spans 15 amino acids. V lost 3 bases and J lost 4; bases outside the gene matches: 8. TCRdb keeps only in-frame clones here, not all; method: immunoSEQ multiplex PCR. The sample yields around 97,000 clones, roughly 80% seen once. The sequencing used CD4+ or CD8+ T cells sorted from blood, collected in a trial of the OX40 agonist ivuxolimab. The chain uses TRBV4-1 and TRBJ1-1, with TRBD1 matching 7 bases. The clonotype comes from an adult with an advanced solid tumor such as melanoma, head and neck, liver or kidney cancer. CDR3 sequence: CASSQPTGVSTEAFF. In DNA, the CDR3 is TGCGCCAGCAGCCAGCCTACAGGGGTTAGCACTGAAGCTTTCTTT.